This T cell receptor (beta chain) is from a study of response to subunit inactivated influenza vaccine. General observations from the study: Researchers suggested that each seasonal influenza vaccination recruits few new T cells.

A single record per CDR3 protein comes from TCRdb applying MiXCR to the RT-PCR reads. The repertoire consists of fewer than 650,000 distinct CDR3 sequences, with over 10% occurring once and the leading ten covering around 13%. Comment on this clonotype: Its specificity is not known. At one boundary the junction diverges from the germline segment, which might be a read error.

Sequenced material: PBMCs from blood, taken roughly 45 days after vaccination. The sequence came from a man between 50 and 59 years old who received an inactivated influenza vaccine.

CDR3 bases: TGTGCCAGCAGCTTAGTTCTAGCGGGGGGGCCGTCCTTC. Translating it yields CASSLVLAGGPSF. The chain recombines TRBV7-2 with TRBJ2-1; the match to TRBD2 covers 12 bases. This CDR3 comprises 13 residues. Germline V gene sequence: CDR1 SGHTA, CDR2 FQGNSA. The variable domain in full, with the rest retrieved from reference TRBV7-2 and TRBJ2-1, is GAGVSQSPSNKVTEKGKDVELRCDPISGHTALYWYRQSLGQGLEFLIYFQGNSAPDKSGLPSDRFSAERTGGSVSTLTIQRTQQEDSAVYLCASSLVLAGGPSFGPGTRLTVL.